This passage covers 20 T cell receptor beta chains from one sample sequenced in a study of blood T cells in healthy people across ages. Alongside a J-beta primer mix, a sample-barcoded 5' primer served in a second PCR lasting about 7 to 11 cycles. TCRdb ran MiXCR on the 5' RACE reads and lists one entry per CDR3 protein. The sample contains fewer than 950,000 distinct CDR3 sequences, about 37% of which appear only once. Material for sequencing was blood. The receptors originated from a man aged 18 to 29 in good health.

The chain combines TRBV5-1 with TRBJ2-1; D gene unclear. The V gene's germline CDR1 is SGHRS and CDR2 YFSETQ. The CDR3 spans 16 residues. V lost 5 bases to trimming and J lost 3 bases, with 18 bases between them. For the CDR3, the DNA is TGCGCCAGCAGTGCACGGACGAGTCGGTTCTACAATGAGCAGTTCTTC. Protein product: CASSARTSRFYNEQFF.

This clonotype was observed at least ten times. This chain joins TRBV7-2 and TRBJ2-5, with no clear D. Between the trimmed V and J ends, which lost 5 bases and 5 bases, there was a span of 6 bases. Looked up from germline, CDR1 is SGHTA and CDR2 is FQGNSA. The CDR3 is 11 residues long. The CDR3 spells CASSQGETQYF. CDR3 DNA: TGTGCCAGCAGCCAAGGGGAGACCCAGTACTTC.

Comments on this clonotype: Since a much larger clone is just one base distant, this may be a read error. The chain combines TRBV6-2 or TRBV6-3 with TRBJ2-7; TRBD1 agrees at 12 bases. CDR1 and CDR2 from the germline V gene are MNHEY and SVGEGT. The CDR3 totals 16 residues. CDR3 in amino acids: CANSYSGQGASYEQYF. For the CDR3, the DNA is TGTGCCAACAGTTACTCGGGACAGGGGGCAAGCTACGAGCAGTACTTC.

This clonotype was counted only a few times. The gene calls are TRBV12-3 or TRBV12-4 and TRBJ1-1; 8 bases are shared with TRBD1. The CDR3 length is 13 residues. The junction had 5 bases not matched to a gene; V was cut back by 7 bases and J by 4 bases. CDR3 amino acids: CASINRGTTEAFF. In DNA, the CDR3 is TGTGCCAGCATCAACAGGGGGACCACTGAAGCTTTCTTT.

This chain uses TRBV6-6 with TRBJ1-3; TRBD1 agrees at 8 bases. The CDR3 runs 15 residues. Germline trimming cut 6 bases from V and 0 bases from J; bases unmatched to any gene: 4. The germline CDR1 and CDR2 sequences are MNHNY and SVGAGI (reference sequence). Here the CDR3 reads CASRDRGASGNTIYF. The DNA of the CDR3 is TGTGCCAGCAGAGACAGGGGTGCCTCTGGAAACACCATATATTTT.

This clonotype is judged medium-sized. CDR3 protein: CASSLGPGLGGTDTQYF. The CDR3 nucleotides read TGTGCCAGCAGTTTAGGCCCGGGACTAGGCGGCACAGATACGCAGTATTTT. This sequence joins TRBV12-3 or TRBV12-4 and TRBJ2-3; 8 bases agree with TRBD2. V was pared by 1 base and J by 1 base, with 7 bases of the junction left unmatched. The CDR3 is 17 residues long.

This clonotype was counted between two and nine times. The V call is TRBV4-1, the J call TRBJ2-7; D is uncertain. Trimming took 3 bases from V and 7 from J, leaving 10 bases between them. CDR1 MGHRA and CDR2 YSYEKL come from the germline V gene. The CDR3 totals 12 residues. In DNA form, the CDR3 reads TGCGCCAGCAGCCACCCTAGGGCGGAGCAGTACTTC. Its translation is CASSHPRAEQYF.

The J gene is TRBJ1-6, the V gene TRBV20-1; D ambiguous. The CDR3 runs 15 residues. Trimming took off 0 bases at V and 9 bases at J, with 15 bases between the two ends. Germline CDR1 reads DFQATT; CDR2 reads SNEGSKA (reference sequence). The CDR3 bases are TGCAGTGCTAGAGATTGGAGGATAGGAGGTTCACCCCTCCACTTT. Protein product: CSARDWRIGGSPLHF.

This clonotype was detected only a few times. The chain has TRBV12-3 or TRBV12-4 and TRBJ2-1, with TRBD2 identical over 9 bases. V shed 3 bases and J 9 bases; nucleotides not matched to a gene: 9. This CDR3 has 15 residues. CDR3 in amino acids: CASSLYLAGAGEQFF. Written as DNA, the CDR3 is TGTGCCAGCAGTTTGTATTTAGCGGGGGCGGGTGAGCAGTTCTTC.

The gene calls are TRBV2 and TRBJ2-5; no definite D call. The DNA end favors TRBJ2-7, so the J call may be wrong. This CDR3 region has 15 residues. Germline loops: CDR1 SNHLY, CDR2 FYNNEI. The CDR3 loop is CASRKARLGYNEQYF. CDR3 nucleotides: TGTGCCAGCAGGAAAGCGAGACTCGGGTACAACGAGCAGTACTTC.

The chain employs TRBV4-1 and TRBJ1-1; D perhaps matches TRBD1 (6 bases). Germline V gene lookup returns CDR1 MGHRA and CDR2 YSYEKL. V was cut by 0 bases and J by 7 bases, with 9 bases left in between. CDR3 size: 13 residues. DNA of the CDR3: TGCGCCAGCAGCCAAGAGGGGGCCGGTGAAGCTTTCTTT. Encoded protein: CASSQEGAGEAFF.

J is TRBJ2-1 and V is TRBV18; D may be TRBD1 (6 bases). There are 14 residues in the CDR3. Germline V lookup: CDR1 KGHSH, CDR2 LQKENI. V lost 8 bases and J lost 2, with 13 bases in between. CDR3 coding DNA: TGTGCCAGCCAAAAAACAGGGCCCTACAATGAGCAGTTCTTC. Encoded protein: CASQKTGPYNEQFF.

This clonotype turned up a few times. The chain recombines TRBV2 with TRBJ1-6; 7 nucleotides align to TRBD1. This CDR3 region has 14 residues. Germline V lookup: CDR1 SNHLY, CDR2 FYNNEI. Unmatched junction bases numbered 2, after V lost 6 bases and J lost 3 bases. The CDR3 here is CASRRDSYNSPLHF. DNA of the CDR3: TGTGCCAGCAGACGGGACAGCTATAATTCACCCCTCCACTTT. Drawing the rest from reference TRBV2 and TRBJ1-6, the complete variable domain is EPEVTQTPSHQVTQMGQEVILRCVPISNHLYFYWYRQILGQKVEFLVSFYNNEISEKSEIFDDQFSVERPDGSNFTLKIRSTKLEDSAMYFCASRRDSYNSPLHFGNGTRLTVT.

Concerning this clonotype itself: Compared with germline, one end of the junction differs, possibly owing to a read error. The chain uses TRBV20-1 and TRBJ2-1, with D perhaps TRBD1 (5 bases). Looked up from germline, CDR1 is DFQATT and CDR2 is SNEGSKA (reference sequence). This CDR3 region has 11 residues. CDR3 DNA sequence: TGCAGTGGGGGCCTTGTCAATGGGCAGTTCTTC. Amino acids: CSGGLVNGQFF.

The CDR3 nucleotides are TGTGCCAGCAGCCAAGGCGGCGACGGAATCTCTGGGGCCAACGTCCTGACTTTC. Its protein is CASSQGGDGISGANVLTF. The chain uses TRBV4-2 and TRBJ2-6, with D unresolved. V gave up 1 base and J gave up 0 bases, with 13 bases separating them. The CDR3 is 18 residues long. The germline V gene encodes CDR1 LGHNA and CDR2 YNFKEQ.

The CDR3 protein is CANGGASDTEAFF. CDR3 bases: TGTGCCAACGGGGGCGCGTCTGACACTGAAGCTTTCTTT. The chain joins TRBV6-1 to TRBJ1-1; a possible D gene is TRBD1 (6 bases). CDR1 and CDR2 from the germline V gene are MNHNS and SASEGT. This CDR3 has 13 amino acids. The ends were cut back, 10 bases at V and 3 bases at J, with 15 bases in the middle.

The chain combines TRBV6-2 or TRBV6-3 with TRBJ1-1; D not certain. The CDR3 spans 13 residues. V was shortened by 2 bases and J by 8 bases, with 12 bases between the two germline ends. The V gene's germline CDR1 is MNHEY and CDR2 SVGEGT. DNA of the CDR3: TGTGCCAGCAGTTACGTGACACGCGGGGAAGCTTTCTTT. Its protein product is CASSYVTRGEAFF.

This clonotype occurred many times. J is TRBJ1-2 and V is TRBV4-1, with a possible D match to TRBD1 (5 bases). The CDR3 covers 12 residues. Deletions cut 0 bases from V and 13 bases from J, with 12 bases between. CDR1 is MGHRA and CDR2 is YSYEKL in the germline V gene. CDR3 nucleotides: TGCGCCAGCAGCCAAGACCCGGGGGTCTGCACCTTC. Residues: CASSQDPGVCTF.

CDR3 amino acids: CSASWGIGNQPQHF. In nucleotides, the CDR3 is TGCAGTGCTAGTTGGGGCATAGGGAATCAGCCCCAGCATTTT. The chain employs TRBV20-1 and TRBJ1-5; D is possibly TRBD1 (5 bases). This CDR3 region has 14 residues. The germline V gene has CDR1 DFQATT and CDR2 SNEGSKA (reference sequence). V lost 3 bases, J lost 4 bases, and 13 bases lay in between.

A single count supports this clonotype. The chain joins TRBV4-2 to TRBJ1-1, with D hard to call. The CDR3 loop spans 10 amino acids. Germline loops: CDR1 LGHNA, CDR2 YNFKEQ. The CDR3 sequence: CTTLGRTAFF. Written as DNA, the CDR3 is TGTACCACCCTGGGGAGAACGGCTTTCTTT.